Following are 18 T cell receptor beta chains from one sample sequenced in a study of cytomegalovirus exposure and HLA in healthy donors. PCR was performed using 60 Vbeta and 13 Jbeta primers. Clones were read by immunoSEQ multiplex PCR, and TCRdb kept only the in-frame ones, dropping some. The sample has 120,000 or so clones; approximately 72% are singletons. The sample consisted of PBMCs. Receptors originate from a woman between 45 and 65 years old in good health and CMV-seropositive.

The chain couples TRBV28 to TRBJ2-2; possibly TRBD2 for D (6 bases). Trimming shortened V by 6 bases and J by 2 bases, and 13 bases separated the two germline ends. CDR1 is MDHEN and CDR2 is SYDVKM in the germline V gene. The CDR3 spans 15 residues. The CDR3 loop reads CASRPGGENTGELFF. CDR3 nucleotides: TGTGCCAGCAGGCCCGGAGGGGAAAACACCGGGGAGCTGTTTTTT. Together with reference TRBV28 and TRBJ2-2, the CDR3 gives the full variable domain: DVKVTQSSRYLVKRTGEKVFLECVQDMDHENMFWYRQDPGLGLRLIYFSYDVKMKEKGDIPEGYSVSREKKERFSLILESASTNQTSMYLCASRPGGENTGELFFGEGSRLTVL.

V is TRBV6-1 and J is TRBJ2-7; a weak D match, TRBD2 (6 bases). Trimming removed 5 bases from V and 0 bases from J, with 14 bases in between. The CDR3 is 15 residues long. Germline V gene lookup returns CDR1 MNHNS and CDR2 SASEGT. In DNA form, the CDR3 reads TGTGCCAGCAGTCTGAGGGCGGGAAGCTCCTACGAGCAGTACTTC. Encoded protein: CASSLRAGSSYEQYF.

The J gene is TRBJ2-1, the V gene TRBV5-4; 8 bases map to TRBD2. The junction had 10 bases not matched to a gene; V was cut back by 0 bases and J by 8 bases. Germline V CDR1 and CDR2: SGHNT, YYREEE (reference sequence). CDR3 length equals 16 residues. CDR3 region: CASSLAWGSGNHEQFF. The CDR3 nucleotides read TGTGCCAGCAGCTTGGCCTGGGGTAGCGGGAATCATGAGCAGTTCTTC.

This clone has a handful of counts. This sequence joins TRBV5-1 and TRBJ2-5; unclear D gene. The CDR3 covers 15 residues. Germline V gene sequence: CDR1 SGHRS, CDR2 YFSETQ. V was clipped by 2 bases and J by 0 bases, with 11 bases between them. The CDR3 bases are TGCGCCAGCAGCTTTTTCTCCAGGTACCAAGAGACCCAGTACTTC. This sequence encodes CASSFFSRYQETQYF.

CDR3 region: CASSPQGAGEKLFF. For the CDR3, the DNA is TGTGCCAGCAGCCCACAGGGGGCAGGAGAAAAACTGTTTTTT. The chain uses TRBV7-9 and TRBJ1-4; 9 nucleotides match TRBD1. V gave up 5 bases and J gave up 8 bases; unmatched junction bases: 6. The germline CDR1 and CDR2 sequences are SEHNR and FQNEAQ (reference sequence). The CDR3 has 14 residues.

This chain uses TRBV27 with TRBJ2-5; possible D gene TRBD1, 5 bases. Trimming removed 5 bases from V and 4 bases from J, with 11 bases in between. This CDR3 region has 13 residues. CDR1 and CDR2 (germline): MNHEY, SMNVEV (reference sequence). DNA for the CDR3: TGTGCCAGCAGTGTTCAGGGTACAGAGACCCAGTACTTC. Amino acid sequence: CASSVQGTETQYF.

The chain employs TRBV5-1 and TRBJ2-7; possible D gene TRBD1, 6 bases. The length of the CDR3 is 14 residues. V was clipped by 4 bases and J by 3 bases, with 14 bases between them. Germline values: CDR1 SGHRS, CDR2 YFSETQ. DNA for the CDR3: TGCGCCAGCAGCGCCACGACAGGAGGCTACGAGCAGTACTTC. The encoded protein is CASSATTGGYEQYF.

V usage is TRBV15 and J usage is TRBJ2-2, with 11 nucleotides matching TRBD1. Germline V gene lookup returns CDR1 LNHNV and CDR2 YYDKDF (reference sequence). The CDR3 length is 16 residues. Trimming took 3 bases from V and 4 from J; bases not matched to a gene: 4. This CDR3 reads CATSSRGQGVTGELFF. The CDR3 DNA is TGTGCCACCAGCAGTAGGGGACAGGGGGTCACCGGGGAGCTGTTTTTT.

The rearrangement links TRBV19 to TRBJ1-5, with D possibly being TRBD2 (7 bases). TRBJ2-3 explains the end of the DNA better; the J call may be wrong. The germline V gene encodes CDR1 LNHDA and CDR2 SQIVND (reference sequence). This CDR3 has 13 amino acids. CDR3 protein: CASSIEGGQPQYF. Here the CDR3 DNA reads TGTGCCAGTAGTATAGAGGGGGGGCAGCCCCAGTATTTT.

The J gene is TRBJ1-5, the V gene TRBV19; weak D call: TRBD1 (6 bases). CDR1 LNHDA and CDR2 SQIVND come from the germline V gene (reference sequence). V was shortened by 4 bases and J by 0 bases, with 13 bases between the two germline ends. The CDR3 spans 16 residues. In DNA form, the CDR3 reads TGTGCCAGTAGTAGCTGGACAGTCTATAGCAATCAGCCCCAGCATTTT. Its protein product is CASSSWTVYSNQPQHF.

The gene calls are TRBV6-4 and TRBJ2-1; maybe TRBD1 (5 bases). The V end was cut by 2 bases, the J end by 11 bases, with 10 bases between. Germline values: CDR1 MRHNA, CDR2 SNTAGT. The CDR3 consists of 12 residues. Here the CDR3 DNA reads TGTGCCAGCAGTGACGCAGGGCGTAAGCAGTTCTTC. It encodes CASSDAGRKQFF.

This chain uses TRBV11-2 with TRBJ1-2, with TRBD1 as a possible D gene (5 bases). The CDR3 contains 16 residues. Between the trimmed V and J ends, which lost 1 base and 0 bases, there was a span of 12 bases. CDR1 and CDR2 from the germline V gene are SGHAT and FQNNGV. The CDR3 nucleotides read TGTGCCAGCAGCTTAGGGGGGGGAGGTTCTAACTATGGCTACACCTTC. Translation gives CASSLGGGGSNYGYTF.

CDR3 in amino acids: CASSPGQGMNTEAFF. The CDR3 DNA is TGTGCCAGCAGCCCGGGACAGGGGATGAACACTGAAGCTTTCTTT. This rearrangement joins TRBV11-2 to TRBJ1-1; 10 nucleotides match TRBD1. Trimming cost V 5 bases and J 0 bases; bases outside gene matches: 3. The CDR3 length is 15 residues. Germline V gene lookup returns CDR1 SGHAT and CDR2 FQNNGV.

The rearrangement uses TRBV7-9 and TRBJ1-1; no firm D call. Germline values: CDR1 SEHNR, CDR2 FQNEAQ (reference sequence). The germline V and J ends were trimmed by 5 bases and 0 bases, with 7 bases remaining between them. This CDR3 comprises 13 residues. The CDR3 bases are TGTGCCAGCAGCACACAGCTGAACACTGAAGCTTTCTTT. It codes for CASSTQLNTEAFF.

In its sample, this clone was seen a few times. The chain is built from TRBV29-1 and TRBJ2-3; the match to TRBD2 covers 8 bases. Germline CDR1 is SQVTM and CDR2 is ANQGSEA. This CDR3 has 18 residues. The CDR3 DNA reads as TGCGAGGGGAGGGTCGGCAGCGGGGGATTAAGACAAGGGGATACGCAGTATTTT. Its protein is CEGRVGSGGLRQGDTQYF.

CDR3 coding DNA: TGTGCCAGCAGCTTCAGGGCAGGTGAAAAACTGTTTTTT. It encodes CASSFRAGEKLFF. The V call is TRBV5-4, the J call TRBJ1-4, with D tentatively TRBD1 (5 bases). Trimming cost V 2 bases and J 7 bases, with 9 bases left between them. CDR1 is SGHNT, CDR2 YYREEE, per germline (reference sequence). The CDR3 extends over 13 amino acids.

The V and J genes are TRBV7-8 and TRBJ2-7; D not resolved. Trimming shortened V by 1 base and J by 2 bases, and 3 bases separated the two germline ends. This CDR3 contains 12 residues. The germline CDR1 and CDR2 sequences are SGHVS and FQNEAQ. The CDR3 DNA reads TGTGCCAGCAGCTTAGGAGCCTACGAGCAGTACTTC. It encodes CASSLGAYEQYF.

The V call is TRBV5-1, the J call TRBJ2-3; 8 bases are shared with TRBD2. Germline trimming cut 3 bases from V and 6 bases from J; bases unmatched to any gene: 12. The CDR3 extends over 16 amino acids. In germline, CDR1 is SGHRS, CDR2 YFSETQ. CDR3 loop: CASSSLRRGAPDTQYF. The CDR3 DNA sequence: TGCGCCAGCAGCTCTCTGCGGCGGGGGGCCCCGGATACGCAGTATTTT.